The next 27 T cell receptor beta chains were all read from a single sample in a study of shared clonotypes between healthy human individuals (dated by TCRdb to the early 2020s). The protocol used for the library was the immunoSEQ multiplex PCR assay. TCRdb holds this immuneACCESS table with in-frame rearrangements only. Some clones are missing; in checked studies, unresolved V genes explain under half, and the rest has no known cause. The sample data list around 1.6 million clones, and about 98% of these were observed just once. Roughly 0.45% of the sample is taken by the ten largest. Source material: naive CD4+ T cells sorted from blood. Per the publication, the cell subset or site label means: CD45RA+ positively selected. All receptors come from a man aged 25 to 40 in good health.

This clone was seen a handful of times. The chain employs TRBV7-9 and TRBJ2-1; no firm D call. This CDR3 spans 15 amino acids. The germline gives CDR1 SEHNR, CDR2 FQNEAQ (reference sequence). Trimming took 1 base from V and 4 from J, leaving 11 bases between them. The CDR3 is CASSLGSGGYNEQFF. DNA for the CDR3: TGTGCCAGCAGCTTAGGTTCTGGCGGTTACAATGAGCAGTTCTTC.

The CDR3 region is CASSLKASGGYEQYF. The CDR3 DNA is TGTGCCAGCAGCTTGAAGGCTAGCGGAGGCTACGAGCAGTACTTC. V is TRBV5-4 and J is TRBJ2-7; 7 nucleotides match TRBD2. Germline V gene lookup returns CDR1 SGHNT and CDR2 YYREEE (reference sequence). Trimming took 1 base from V and 3 from J; bases not matched to a gene: 7. The CDR3 totals 15 residues.

The chain uses TRBV5-5 and TRBJ2-2; TRBD1 might be the D (5 bases). This CDR3 has 14 amino acids. Trimming removed 5 bases from V and 6 bases from J, with 14 bases in between. CDR1 SGHKS and CDR2 YYEKEE come from the germline V gene (reference sequence). The DNA of the CDR3 is TGTGCCAGCAGGATGCCAGGGCGCTCCGGGGAGCTGTTTTTT. As protein: CASRMPGRSGELFF.

J is TRBJ2-5 and V is TRBV11-2, with TRBD1 matching 8 bases. CDR1 and CDR2 (germline): SGHAT, FQNNGV. Germline trimming cut 2 bases from V and 3 bases from J; bases unmatched to any gene: 11. The CDR3 has 17 residues. The CDR3 loop is CASSLPPGRGREETQYF. The CDR3 coding sequence is TGTGCCAGCAGCTTACCACCGGGCAGGGGGCGAGAAGAGACCCAGTACTTC.

V gene TRBV18 combines with J gene TRBJ2-3; 8 bases are shared with TRBD1. V lost 5 bases, J lost 0 bases, and 7 bases stayed unmatched. Germline V lookup: CDR1 KGHSH, CDR2 LQKENI. This CDR3 region has 16 residues. The CDR3 spells CASSTSTGASTDTQYF. In DNA form, the CDR3 reads TGTGCCAGCTCAACCTCGACAGGGGCTAGCACAGATACGCAGTATTTT. The full variable domain, its missing parts supplied by reference TRBV18 and TRBJ2-3, is NAGVMQNPRHLVRRRGQEARLRCSPMKGHSHVYWYRQLPEEGLKFMVYLQKENIIDESGMPKERFSAEFPKEGPSILRIQQVVRGDSAAYFCASSTSTGASTDTQYFGPGTRLTVL.

This rearrangement joins TRBV30 to TRBJ2-7; weak D call: TRBD1 (5 bases). The V and J ends lost 6 bases and 2 bases respectively, with 17 bases between them. The CDR3 is 14 amino acids. Per germline, CDR1 GTSNPN and CDR2 SVGIG (reference sequence). CDR3 in amino acids: CACQIPGLPYEQYF. DNA of the CDR3: TGTGCCTGTCAAATACCAGGGTTGCCCTACGAGCAGTACTTC.

The chain joins TRBV15 to TRBJ2-7, with unresolved D. The CDR3 spans 14 residues. CDR1 LNHNV and CDR2 YYDKDF come from the germline V gene (reference sequence). V lost 3 bases to trimming and J lost 1 base, with 10 bases between them. The DNA for the CDR3 is TGTGCCACCAGCAGGGCTAGGACGTCCTACGAGCAGTACTTC. It is translated as CATSRARTSYEQYF.

The chain carries TRBV5-1 and TRBJ2-5; the match to TRBD2 covers 8 bases. CDR1 is SGHRS, CDR2 YFSETQ, per germline. V shed 1 base, J shed 2 bases, and the junction held 10 bases outside the gene matches. CDR3 length equals 17 residues. CDR3 nucleotides: TGCGCCAGCAGCTTGCAAACTAGCGGTTTTACTCAAGAGACCCAGTACTTC. Amino acid sequence: CASSLQTSGFTQETQYF.

The chain uses TRBV7-8 and TRBJ2-7; 10 bases line up with TRBD2. The trim removed 4 bases at V and 2 bases at J, leaving 8 bases unmatched. The CDR3 is made up of 16 amino acids. CDR1 is SGHVS and CDR2 is FQNEAQ in the germline V gene. The CDR3: CASSSPAGGPTYEQYF. The CDR3 bases are TGTGCCAGCAGCTCCCCAGCGGGAGGGCCTACCTACGAGCAGTACTTC.

The table lists this clone with a count of one. The chain employs TRBV27 and TRBJ2-1; D possibly corresponds to TRBD2 (6 bases). V was clipped by 2 bases and J by 8 bases, with 13 bases between them. The CDR3 is made up of 14 amino acids. Germline V gene lookup returns CDR1 MNHEY and CDR2 SMNVEV (reference sequence). Here the CDR3 reads CASSLLASRHEQFF. The CDR3 bases are TGTGCCAGCAGTTTACTAGCGAGTCGACATGAGCAGTTCTTC.

The chain has TRBV6-5 and TRBJ2-1, with 16 bases fitting TRBD2. J lost 10 bases, V lost 5 bases, and 5 bases had no gene match. Germline-derived CDR1 and CDR2 are MNHEY and SVGAGI. The CDR3 is 15 amino acids. In DNA form, the CDR3 reads TGTGCCAGCAGTCCCGGGACTAGCGGGAGGGTGGAGCAGTTCTTC. Translated: CASSPGTSGRVEQFF.

The V and J genes are TRBV18 and TRBJ2-2; 10 bases align to TRBD1. In germline, CDR1 is KGHSH, CDR2 LQKENI. The CDR3 is 14 amino acids. Unmatched junction bases numbered 4, after V lost 3 bases and J lost 9 bases. The CDR3 spells CASSPEDRGRELFF. Written as DNA, the CDR3 is TGTGCCAGCTCACCCGAAGACAGGGGGCGGGAGCTGTTTTTT.

The chain is built from TRBV2 and TRBJ2-7; perhaps D is TRBD1 or TRBD2 (5 bases each). The CDR3 has 15 amino acids. Trimming cost V 6 bases and J 0 bases, with 15 bases left between them. Germline CDR1 and CDR2: SNHLY and FYNNEI. CDR3 bases: TGTGCCAGCAGCCATGAGAGGGGATTCTCCTACGAGCAGTACTTC. Translation gives CASSHERGFSYEQYF.

The sample holds a few counts of this clone. The V call is TRBV28, the J call TRBJ1-1; 8 nucleotides agree with TRBD1. Per the germline V gene, CDR1 is MDHEN and CDR2 is SYDVKM. The CDR3 has 15 amino acids. V was pared by 7 bases and J by 4 bases, with 11 bases of the junction left unmatched. The CDR3 region has the DNA TGTGCCAGCACCCCTTCAGGGGGCGAGGGCACTGAAGCTTTCTTT. It specifies CASTPSGGEGTEAFF.

J is TRBJ2-7 and V is TRBV9; 10 bases align to TRBD1. Per germline, CDR1 SGDLS and CDR2 YYNGEE. This CDR3 contains 19 residues. After removal of 2 bases from V and 3 bases from J, the junction contained 17 bases not matched to a gene. CDR3 sequence reads: CASSVSSMTGTGVHYEQYF. The CDR3 DNA is TGTGCCAGCAGCGTTTCGTCGATGACCGGGACAGGGGTTCACTACGAGCAGTACTTC.

The CDR3 here is CASSIKVGGGTEAFF. The CDR3 bases are TGTGCCAGTAGTATAAAGGTCGGGGGTGGCACTGAAGCTTTCTTT. The rearrangement links TRBV19 to TRBJ1-1; D is perhaps TRBD1 (5 bases). The CDR3 spans 15 residues. Trimming shortened V by 2 bases and J by 4 bases, and 14 bases separated the two germline ends. In germline, CDR1 is LNHDA, CDR2 SQIVND (reference sequence).

This chain joins TRBV11-1 and TRBJ2-5; D unresolved. The V end was cut by 1 base, the J end by 2 bases, with 17 bases between. Germline V lookup: CDR1 SGHAT, CDR2 FQDESV (reference sequence). The CDR3 is 17 amino acids. The CDR3 DNA reads TGTGCCAGCAGCTTAGATGGATGGACCAACCGACAAGAGACCCAGTACTTC. This translates into CASSLDGWTNRQETQYF.

The chain employs TRBV5-1 and TRBJ1-5, with 7 bases identical to TRBD1. Germline assignment: CDR1 SGHRS and CDR2 YFSETQ. The CDR3 consists of 13 residues. V lost 4 bases and J lost 5; bases outside the gene matches: 3. For the CDR3, the DNA is TGCGCCAGCAGCGAGGGGGCGGATCAGCCCCAGCATTTT. The encoded protein is CASSEGADQPQHF.

V and J are TRBV28 and TRBJ1-1; no firm D call. This CDR3 spans 15 amino acids. Germline values: CDR1 MDHEN, CDR2 SYDVKM. V lost 1 base and J 0 bases, leaving 9 bases between the germline ends. CDR3 sequence reads: CASSLLRLMNTEAFF. The CDR3 nucleotides are TGTGCCAGCAGTTTATTAAGACTAATGAACACTGAAGCTTTCTTT.

The V call is TRBV6-1, the J call TRBJ2-7, with a tentative D call TRBD2 (6 bases). Germline V CDR1 and CDR2: MNHNS, SASEGT. CDR3 length: 13 amino acids. Between the trimmed V and J ends, which lost 4 bases and 2 bases, there was a span of 9 bases. The CDR3 DNA sequence: TGTGCCAGCAGTGGGCGGGGAACCTACGAGCAGTACTTC. The encoded protein is CASSGRGTYEQYF.

The V call is TRBV27, the J call TRBJ2-1; 13 bases fit TRBD2. From germline, CDR1 is MNHEY and CDR2 SMNVEV (reference sequence). The length of the CDR3 is 15 residues. The ends lost 2 bases at V and 6 bases at J; junction bases unmatched: 1. CDR3 protein: CASSLRTSGSNEQFF. The DNA for the CDR3 is TGTGCCAGCAGTTTAAGGACTAGCGGGAGCAATGAGCAGTTCTTC.

The chain is built from TRBV4-3 and TRBJ2-3; 8 nucleotides match TRBD2. Germline loops: CDR1 LGHNA, CDR2 YSLEER. V shed 1 base and J 5 bases; nucleotides not matched to a gene: 8. There are 16 residues in the CDR3. The CDR3, as DNA: TGCGCCAGCAGCCAAGTAAGCGGGAGCCTCATAGATACGCAGTATTTT. Translating it yields CASSQVSGSLIDTQYF.

This chain joins TRBV28 and TRBJ1-2; D ambiguous. V was cut by 5 bases and J by 4 bases, with 5 bases left in between. The V gene's germline CDR1 is MDHEN and CDR2 SYDVKM. The CDR3 is 11 amino acids. CDR3 coding DNA: TGTGCCAGCAGTAAAGGCTATGGCTACACCTTC. Residues: CASSKGYGYTF.

This sequence joins TRBV27 and TRBJ1-1; D gene uncertain. From germline, CDR1 is MNHEY and CDR2 SMNVEV (reference sequence). V was clipped by 6 bases and J by 1 base, with 12 bases between them. CDR3 size: 14 residues. The DNA for the CDR3 is TGTGCCAGCAGCGGAACCTGGACGAACACTGAAGCTTTCTTT. It codes for CASSGTWTNTEAFF.

This sequence joins TRBV27 and TRBJ1-2; possibly TRBD1 for D (5 bases). This CDR3 has 14 amino acids. The V end was cut by 3 bases, the J end by 4 bases, with 12 bases between. CDR1 is MNHEY and CDR2 is SMNVEV in the germline V gene (reference sequence). Here the CDR3 reads CASSLGPVPYGYTF. The CDR3 DNA follows: TGTGCCAGCAGTTTGGGGCCCGTCCCCTATGGCTACACCTTC.

The chain couples TRBV28 to TRBJ2-7, with D uncertain. Trimming pared 8 bases from V and 3 bases from J, leaving 17 bases between. The CDR3 totals 14 residues. Germline CDR1 reads MDHEN; CDR2 reads SYDVKM. The CDR3 loop is CASSKRLRHYEQYF. CDR3 bases: TGTGCCAGCTCCAAACGTTTAAGACACTACGAGCAGTACTTC.

The chain links TRBV10-2 to TRBJ2-7; 7 bases are a match to TRBD1. Germline V gene data show CDR1 as WSHSY and CDR2 as SAAADI. The CDR3 has 14 amino acids. Germline trimming cut 2 bases from V and 5 bases from J; bases unmatched to any gene: 6. Here the CDR3 reads CASSENRGLDEQYF. In DNA, the CDR3 is TGCGCCAGCAGTGAGAACAGGGGTTTGGACGAGCAGTACTTC.